Listed below are T cell receptor beta chains from one sample, sequenced in a study of control samples from healthy donors and cancer patients. Assay used: immunoSEQ multiplex PCR; TCRdb lists only in-frame clones, some missing. Of around 50,000 clones in the sample, approximately 96% were seen once. The sequenced sample was blood. The source is a woman aged 25 to 39 in good health. CDR3s include the opening cysteine and the closing phenylalanine or tryptophan. D genes are given only for firm matches. A clone size is listed for some rows: how often the clone was seen (once, few, many), or a class if it is expanded.

CDR3 DNA	CDR3 protein	V gene	D gene	J gene	clone size
TGTGCCAGTACAGCGGCGGGAGGAGGGTTCGGGGAGCTGTTTTTT	CASTAAGGGFGELFF	TRBV19	TRBD2	TRBJ2-2	NA
TGTGCCAGCAGCGGGGGGACAGGGTCCTACGAGCAGTACTTC	CASSGGTGSYEQYF	TRBV11-2	TRBD1	TRBJ2-7	NA
TGTGCCAGCAGCCAAGACGACGCCTGGGAGCAGTTCTTC	CASSQDDAWEQFF	TRBV14	NA	TRBJ2-1	NA
TGTGCCAGCAGCTTATTGGGACTAGCCACAGATACGCAGTATTTT	CASSLLGLATDTQYF	TRBV7-3	TRBD2	TRBJ2-3	NA
TGTGCCAGCAGCACCACAGGGTGGGGAAACACTGAAGCTTTCTTT	CASSTTGWGNTEAFF	TRBV28	NA	TRBJ1-1	NA
TGTGCCAGCAGTTTAGGGGCCGGGCTAGCGGGGATGAGCACAGATACGCAGTATTTT	CASSLGAGLAGMSTDTQYF	TRBV28	TRBD2	TRBJ2-3	NA
TGTGCCAGTAGTAGAGCGGGAAGCACAGATACGCAGTATTTT	CASSRAGSTDTQYF	TRBV19	TRBD2	TRBJ2-3	NA
TGCAGCGTCATAGGACTAGCGGGTTTCACAGATACGCAGTATTTT	CSVIGLAGFTDTQYF	TRBV29-1	TRBD2	TRBJ2-3	once
TGTGCCAGCAGCGTAGGACAGGATAACACTGAAGCTTTCTTT	CASSVGQDNTEAFF	TRBV9	NA	TRBJ1-1	NA
TGCGCCAGCAGCTTGGATGGGCGTAATCAGCCCCAGCATTTT	CASSLDGRNQPQHF	TRBV5-1	NA	TRBJ1-5	NA
TGCAGCGTTTCACCGGGACAGGGGGAGGATGGCTACACCTTC	CSVSPGQGEDGYTF	TRBV29-1	TRBD1	TRBJ1-2	NA
TGCGCCAGCAGCCAAGGGACTACCTCCTACGAGCAGTACTTC	CASSQGTTSYEQYF	TRBV4-1	NA	TRBJ2-7	once
TGCAGCGTTGGAGCCTACAATGAGCAGTTCTTC	CSVGAYNEQFF	TRBV29-1	NA	TRBJ2-1	NA
TGTGCCAGCACCTTGAGGGTGAACACTGAAGCTTTCTTT	CASTLRVNTEAFF	TRBV28	NA	TRBJ1-1	NA
TGTGCCAGCAGTTACTCGACGTCTCAAAATACGCAGTATTTT	CASSYSTSQNTQYF	TRBV6-5	NA	TRBJ2-3	NA
TGTGCCAGCAGGTTGGGAGATGTGGTTGAGCAGTTCTTC	CASRLGDVVEQFF	TRBV12-3/TRBV12-4	NA	TRBJ2-1	few
TGTGCCAGCAGCTTAGTTCCAGATATCACAGATACGCAGTATTTT	CASSLVPDITDTQYF	TRBV11-2	NA	TRBJ2-3	NA
TGTGCCAGCAGGGCAGGGACAGGCGGGGAGCTGTTTTTT	CASRAGTGGELFF	TRBV6-5	TRBD1	TRBJ2-2	few
TGTGCCAGCTCACCACAGACAGGGAGCTCCTACGAGCAGTACTTC	CASSPQTGSSYEQYF	TRBV18	TRBD1	TRBJ2-7	NA
TGTGCCAGCAGTGAATCACGGCAGCCTCTAGCCAAAAACATTCAGTACTTC	CASSESRQPLAKNIQYF	TRBV2	NA	TRBJ2-4	NA
TGTGCCAGCAGTTGGGACTTTCCTGGTGAGCAGTACTTC	CASSWDFPGEQYF	TRBV28	NA	TRBJ2-7	NA
TGTGCCAGCACTGGGGGGAGAGATTACAATGAGCAGTTCTTC	CASTGGRDYNEQFF	TRBV7-9	NA	TRBJ2-1	NA
TGTGCCAGCAGCGGGCGGGACAGCCTTTACGGGACCCAGTACTTC	CASSGRDSLYGTQYF	TRBV7-8	NA	TRBJ2-5	NA
TGTGCCAGCAGGGACAGGGCCCGGATGGCCAACGTCCTGACTTTC	CASRDRARMANVLTF	TRBV25-1	TRBD1	TRBJ2-6	NA
TGTGCCAGCAGGCCCGCAGGGACCTATGGCTACACCTTC	CASRPAGTYGYTF	TRBV28	NA	TRBJ1-2	NA
TGTGCCAGCAGCCCTAAGGGGGGAGGCTACACCTTC	CASSPKGGGYTF	TRBV3-1/TRBV3-2	NA	TRBJ1-2	NA
TGTGCCAGCAGGGCCACTAGCGGGAGGCCCCAAGAGACCCAGTACTTC	CASRATSGRPQETQYF	TRBV2	TRBD2	TRBJ2-5	NA
TGTGCCAGCAGCGCCCGCGGGGGCTACACCTTC	CASSARGGYTF	TRBV12-1	NA	TRBJ1-2	few